This TCR beta chain was identified in a study of T cells in Graves' hyperthyroidism and ophthalmopathy. Overall study: Peripheral blood collection took place at initial diagnosis, before any treatment.

Subjects with ophthalmopathy showed a Clinical Activity Score no lower than 3, a NOSPECS grade no lower than 4, and a duration shorter than 3 months. What was amplified from RNA transcripts were TCR beta CDR3 regions. The HTBI set primed first-round TCR CDR3 RT-PCR. MiXCR, applied by TCRdb to the multiplex PCR reads, yields one record per CDR3 protein. The table lists over 250,000 distinct CDR3 sequences, 22% of them singletons. The germline gives CDR1 SNHLY, CDR2 FYNNEI. The CDR3 covers 13 residues. With regard to this clonotype: A junction boundary mismatches the germline segment, possibly from a read error.

The chain has TRBV2 and TRBJ1-3; D not resolved. This sequence was found in a man younger than 40 with Graves' ophthalmopathy. The sequencing sample was made of blood. CDR3 sequence (DNA): TGTGTCAGCAGTGGGAGCTCTGGAAACACCATATATTTT. It translates to CVSSGSSGNTIYF.